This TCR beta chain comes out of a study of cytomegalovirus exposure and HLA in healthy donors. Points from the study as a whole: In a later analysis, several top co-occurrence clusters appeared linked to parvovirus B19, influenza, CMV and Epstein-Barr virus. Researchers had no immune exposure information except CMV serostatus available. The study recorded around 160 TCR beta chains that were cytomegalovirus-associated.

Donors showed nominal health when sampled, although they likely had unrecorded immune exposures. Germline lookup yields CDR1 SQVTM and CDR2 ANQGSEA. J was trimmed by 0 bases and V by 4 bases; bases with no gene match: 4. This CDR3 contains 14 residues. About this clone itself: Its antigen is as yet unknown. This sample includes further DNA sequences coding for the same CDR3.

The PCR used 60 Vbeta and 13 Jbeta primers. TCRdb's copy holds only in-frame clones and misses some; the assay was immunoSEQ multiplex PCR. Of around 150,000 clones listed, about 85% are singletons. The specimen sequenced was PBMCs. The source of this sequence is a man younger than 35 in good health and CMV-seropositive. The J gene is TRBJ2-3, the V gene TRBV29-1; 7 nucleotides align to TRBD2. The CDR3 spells CSVAGLRSTDTQYF. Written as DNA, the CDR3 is TGCAGCGTTGCGGGACTAAGGAGCACAGATACGCAGTATTTT.